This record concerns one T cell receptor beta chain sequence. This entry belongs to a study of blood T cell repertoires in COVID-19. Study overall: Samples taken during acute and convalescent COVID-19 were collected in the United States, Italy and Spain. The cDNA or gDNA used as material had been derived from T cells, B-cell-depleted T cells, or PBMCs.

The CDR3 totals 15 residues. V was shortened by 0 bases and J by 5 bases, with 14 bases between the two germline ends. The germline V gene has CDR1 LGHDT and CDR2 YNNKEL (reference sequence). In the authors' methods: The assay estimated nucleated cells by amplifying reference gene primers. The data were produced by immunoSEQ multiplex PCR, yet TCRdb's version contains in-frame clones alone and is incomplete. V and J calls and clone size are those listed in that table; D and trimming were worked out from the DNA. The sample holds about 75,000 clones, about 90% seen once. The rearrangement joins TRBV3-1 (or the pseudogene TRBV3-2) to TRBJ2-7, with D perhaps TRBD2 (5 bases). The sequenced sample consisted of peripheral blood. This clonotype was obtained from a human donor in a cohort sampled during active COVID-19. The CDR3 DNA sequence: TGTGCCAGCAGCCAAGACCTAACCGGAGGAGACGAGCAGTACTTC. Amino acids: CASSQDLTGGDEQYF.